What follows are 21 T cell receptor beta chains derived from one specimen sequenced in a study of T-cell memory formation after mild COVID-19. TCRdb re-called the 5' RACE reads with MiXCR, one entry per CDR3 protein. This table has around 140,000 distinct CDR3 sequences, about 6.1% appearing once. Sequenced: PBMCs or a T cell subset sorted from them (not recorded which). These TCRs come from an adult woman who had mild COVID-19 (a few samples of this study predate the infection). Cell type and time point are not known.

This clonotype was recorded at least ten times. The V call is TRBV28, the J call TRBJ2-1; the D gene is possibly TRBD2 (5 bases). V lost 3 bases and J 0 bases, leaving 15 bases between the germline ends. From germline, CDR1 is MDHEN and CDR2 SYDVKM. The CDR3 sequence is 17 residues long. CDR3 residues: CASSFSGRASSYNEQFF. As DNA, the CDR3 is TGTGCCAGCAGTTTTTCTGGGCGGGCGAGCTCCTACAATGAGCAGTTCTTC.

This clonotype turned up a few times. The V and J genes are TRBV5-1 and TRBJ1-1; D is ambiguous. Germline V lookup: CDR1 SGHRS, CDR2 YFSETQ. V was clipped by 0 bases and J by 5 bases, with 5 bases between them. The CDR3 length is 12 residues. This chain's CDR3 is CASSLAQTEAFF. The CDR3, as DNA: TGCGCCAGCAGCTTGGCTCAGACTGAAGCTTTCTTT. The full variable domain, its missing parts supplied by reference TRBV5-1 and TRBJ1-1, is KAGVTQTPRYLIKTRGQQVTLSCSPISGHRSVSWYQQTPGQGLQFLFEYFSETQRNKGNFPGRFSGRQFSNSRSEMNVSTLELGDSALYLCASSLAQTEAFFGQGTRLTVV.

This rearrangement joins TRBV4-1 to TRBJ2-1; 12 bases map to TRBD2. The CDR3 runs 16 residues. The J segment lost 8 bases and the V segment lost 9 bases, leaving 14 bases of the junction unmatched. In germline, CDR1 is MGHRA, CDR2 YSYEKL. CDR3 protein: CARVRTSGEVGDEQFF. The CDR3 DNA reads TGCGCCAGGGTCAGGACTAGCGGGGAGGTGGGGGATGAGCAGTTCTTC.

The table lists this clonotype with many counts. This chain uses TRBV20-1 with TRBJ2-1; possible D gene TRBD1, 6 bases. Trimming stripped 1 base from V and 7 bases from J, with 17 bases between. The CDR3 spans 15 residues. The germline CDR1 and CDR2 sequences are DFQATT and SNEGSKA (reference sequence). CDR3 sequence: CSARAPLGRGNEQFF. The CDR3 nucleotides read TGCAGTGCTAGAGCCCCTCTGGGCAGGGGAAATGAGCAGTTCTTC.

This chain connects TRBV5-1 to TRBJ1-6; the match to TRBD1 covers 7 bases. CDR1 and CDR2 (germline): SGHRS, YFSETQ. The J segment lost 6 bases and the V segment lost 0 bases, leaving 3 bases of the junction unmatched. The length of the CDR3 is 15 residues. The CDR3 DNA is TGCGCCAGCAGCTTGGATGGGACAGTTAATTCACCCCTCCACTTT. It is translated as CASSLDGTVNSPLHF.

The table lists this clonotype with many counts. At one of its ends the junction is not consistent with the germline gene, which may arise from a read error. The V and J genes are TRBV18 and TRBJ1-2, with D hard to call. The CDR3 has 13 amino acids. The germline V gene encodes CDR1 KGHSH and CDR2 LQKENI. CDR3 sequence (DNA): TGCGCCAGCAGCCCCAGCGGAAACTATGGCTACACCTTC. Residues: CASSPSGNYGYTF.

This chain connects TRBV12-3 or TRBV12-4 to TRBJ2-5; D might be TRBD2 (5 bases). This CDR3 is built from 15 residues. V shed 5 bases and J shed 5 bases, with 18 bases lying between them. In DNA, the CDR3 is TGTGCCAGCAGTAGGCCCAGAAGCCGAGGGGAGACCCAGTACTTC. It translates to CASSRPRSRGETQYF.

This chain connects TRBV4-3 to TRBJ2-2, with D unclear. Germline V gene lookup returns CDR1 LGHNA and CDR2 YSLEER. This CDR3 is 14 amino acids long. Trimming cost V 1 base and J 7 bases, with 10 bases left between them. CDR3 in DNA: TGCGCCAGCAGCCAAGTTCGGCCTCACGGGGAGCTGTTTTTT. Protein product: CASSQVRPHGELFF.

The rearrangement links TRBV4-1 to TRBJ1-1; D unresolved. Germline lookup yields CDR1 MGHRA and CDR2 YSYEKL. The CDR3 runs 15 residues. V shed 0 bases and J shed 10 bases, with 18 bases lying between them. CDR3 nucleotides: TGCGCCAGCAGCCAAGATTACATAACCGAGGCTCGAGCTTTCTTT. Translation: CASSQDYITEARAFF.

This chain connects TRBV7-9 to TRBJ2-1; D gene uncertain. The CDR3 is made up of 15 amino acids. Germline V gene sequence: CDR1 SEHNR, CDR2 FQNEAQ (reference sequence). V lost 3 bases to trimming and J lost 4 bases, with 13 bases between them. The CDR3 here is CASSFPTAKYNEQFF. The CDR3 DNA follows: TGTGCCAGCAGCTTTCCAACAGCGAAGTACAATGAGCAGTTCTTC.

This sequence joins TRBV5-1 and TRBJ1-1; D gene ambiguous. The CDR3 consists of 15 residues. Per the germline V gene, CDR1 is SGHRS and CDR2 is YFSETQ. Trimming removed 4 bases from V and 0 bases from J, with 13 bases in between. CDR3 sequence reads: CASSVEMDVNTEAFF. The CDR3 bases are TGCGCCAGCAGCGTAGAGATGGACGTGAACACTGAAGCTTTCTTT.

This clonotype was seen only a few times. CDR3 protein: CASSLRQGRPEAFF. In DNA, the CDR3 is TGCGCCAGCAGCTTGAGACAGGGGAGGCCTGAAGCTTTCTTT. The genes are TRBV5-1 and TRBJ1-1; the match to TRBD1 covers 8 bases. Germline values: CDR1 SGHRS, CDR2 YFSETQ. The CDR3 is 14 residues long. V was pared by 1 base and J by 6 bases, with 5 bases of the junction left unmatched.

In this sample, this clonotype turned up many times. V usage is TRBV24-1 and J usage is TRBJ2-3; D not resolved. V dropped 0 bases and J dropped 2 bases, with 5 bases sitting between them. Germline loops: CDR1 KGHDR, CDR2 SFDVKD. This CDR3 region has 14 residues. CDR3 sequence reads: CATSDLGNTDTQYF. CDR3 nucleotides: TGTGCCACCAGTGATTTGGGCAACACAGATACGCAGTATTTT.

This clonotype occurred many times. The chain recombines TRBV29-1 with TRBJ2-7; 8 positions match TRBD1. The germline gives CDR1 SQVTM, CDR2 ANQGSEA. The CDR3 contains 12 residues. The V segment lost 7 bases and the J segment 2 bases; nucleotides outside the gene matches: 4. The CDR3 bases are TGCAGCGGACGGACAGGGCCCTACGAGCAGTACTTC. This codes for CSGRTGPYEQYF.

Here the CDR3 reads CASSPNQGQGSYEQYF. The DNA of the CDR3 is TGTGCCAGCAGCCCCAACCAGGGGCAGGGCTCCTACGAGCAGTACTTC. The rearrangement joins TRBV5-6 to TRBJ2-7, with D maybe TRBD1 (6 bases). V lost 4 bases to trimming and J lost 0 bases, with 17 bases between them. The V gene's germline CDR1 is SGHDT and CDR2 YYEEEE. The CDR3 totals 16 residues.

This clonotype has at least ten counts. The rearrangement uses TRBV24-1 and TRBJ2-1; 7 nucleotides match TRBD1. The V gene's germline CDR1 is KGHDR and CDR2 SFDVKD. The CDR3 runs 16 residues. J was trimmed by 5 bases and V by 5 bases; bases with no gene match: 11. CDR3 residues: CATSGIRDRSDNEQFF. Written as DNA, the CDR3 is TGTGCCACCAGTGGGATCCGGGACAGATCGGACAATGAGCAGTTCTTC.

A word on this clonotype: A read error may account for a junction end that differs from germline. The chain joins TRBV27 to TRBJ1-1, with no clear D. Looked up from germline, CDR1 is MNHEY and CDR2 is SMNVEV (reference sequence). CDR3 length: 16 amino acids. The DNA of the CDR3 is TGTGCCAGCAGTTTATCCCACCGTACAGCCCGTAGTGAAGTTTTCTTT. Translated: CASSLSHRTARSEVFF.

V gene TRBV9 combines with J gene TRBJ2-7; maybe TRBD1 (5 bases). V dropped 3 bases and J dropped 6 bases, with 19 bases sitting between them. The CDR3 totals 15 residues. The germline V gene encodes CDR1 SGDLS and CDR2 YYNGEE. In nucleotides, the CDR3 is TGTGCCAGCAGCGCCACAGGTTCTTCAGATTTCGAGCAGTACTTC. Translating gives CASSATGSSDFEQYF.

The rearrangement links TRBV6-2 or TRBV6-3 to TRBJ2-7; unclear D gene. Germline CDR1 and CDR2: MNHEY and SVGEGT. The CDR3 is 12 residues long. Trimming cost V 5 bases and J 6 bases, with 11 bases left between them. The CDR3, as DNA: TGTGCCAGCAGTCACCAGAGGATCGAGCAGTACTTC. Translation gives CASSHQRIEQYF.

This clonotype was seen more than once but under ten times. The V gene is TRBV6-5, the J gene TRBJ2-7; D is uncertain. Per the germline V gene, CDR1 is MNHEY and CDR2 is SVGAGI. Trimming took 7 bases from V and 6 from J, leaving 19 bases between them. The CDR3 is made up of 14 amino acids. This CDR3 reads CASTQRKGMGEQYF. Here the CDR3 DNA reads TGTGCCAGCACCCAAAGGAAGGGTATGGGCGAGCAGTACTTC.

This clonotype was found many times. The chain links TRBV9 to TRBJ1-3; no definite D call. The germline V gene encodes CDR1 SGDLS and CDR2 YYNGEE. The V gene lost 3 bases and the J gene lost 0 bases, with 4 bases spanning the gap. CDR3 length equals 13 residues. The CDR3 DNA is TGTGCCAGCAGCGGGAACTCTGGAAACACCATATATTTT. Protein: CASSGNSGNTIYF.